The 19 T cell receptor beta chains in this list originate from one sample, sequenced in a study of blood T cell repertoires in COVID-19. TCRdb keeps only in-frame clones here, not all; method: immunoSEQ multiplex PCR. The sample gives over 200,000 clones, around nine tenths of which show up once; around 4.5% is in the top ten. Specimen: PBMCs or T cells enriched from blood (not recorded which). These receptors were collected from a woman aged 25 to 39 who had been exposed to COVID-19.

This clone turned up a few times. The genes are TRBV4-1 and TRBJ2-1; D is possibly TRBD2 (6 bases). Germline CDR1 and CDR2: MGHRA and YSYEKL. Trimming removed 8 bases at V and 7 bases at J, with 15 bases between. The CDR3 extends over 13 amino acids. The CDR3: CASGLEGWNEQFF. The CDR3 DNA follows: TGCGCCAGCGGCCTGGAGGGTTGGAATGAGCAGTTCTTC.

In this sample, this clone turned up once. The chain is built from TRBV6-5 and TRBJ1-2, with D possibly being TRBD1 (5 bases). The V end lost 2 bases, the J end lost 2 bases, and 15 bases lay between the germline ends. This CDR3 region has 16 residues. Germline CDR1 is MNHEY and CDR2 is SVGAGI. The CDR3 DNA sequence: TGTGCCAGCAGTTACGGTGGCGGGGGGATGAACTATGGCTACACCTTC. It yields the protein CASSYGGGGMNYGYTF.

The chain has TRBV4-2 and TRBJ2-7; 14 bases are a match to TRBD2. The CDR3 runs 19 residues. Per germline, CDR1 LGHNA and CDR2 YNFKEQ. The V segment lost 1 base and the J segment 0 bases; nucleotides outside the gene matches: 8. CDR3 in amino acids: CASSQAIGLAGGSSYEQYF. In DNA form, the CDR3 reads TGTGCCAGCAGCCAAGCCATTGGACTAGCGGGGGGTTCCTCCTACGAGCAGTACTTC.

The V call is TRBV12-5, the J call TRBJ2-5; D is undetermined. Germline V gives CDR1 LGHNT, CDR2 FRNRAP. This CDR3 comprises 12 residues. With 0 bases removed from V and 3 bases from J, the gap between germline ends came to 2 bases. The DNA of the CDR3 is TGTGCTAGTGGTTTGGTCGAAGAGACCCAGTACTTC. Its translation is CASGLVEETQYF.

The rearrangement joins TRBV11-2 to TRBJ1-6; TRBD1 is a possible D gene (5 bases). Germline values: CDR1 SGHAT, CDR2 FQNNGV. The germline V and J ends were trimmed by 5 bases and 7 bases, with 12 bases remaining between them. This CDR3 is 14 amino acids long. The CDR3 loop is CASSLGLGNSPLHF. The CDR3 region has the DNA TGTGCCAGCAGCCTGGGACTGGGAAATTCACCCCTCCACTTT.

The rearrangement uses TRBV6-1 and TRBJ2-3; 12 bases line up with TRBD1. The CDR3 extends over 16 amino acids. Germline CDR1 is MNHNS and CDR2 is SASEGT. V lost 4 bases, J lost 5 bases, and 7 bases stayed unmatched. In DNA, the CDR3 is TGTGCCAGCAGTGGGGACAGGGGGCACCCACAAGATACGCAGTATTTT. Protein product: CASSGDRGHPQDTQYF.

The sample holds one count of this clone. The V call is TRBV6-6, the J call TRBJ1-3; D gene ambiguous. The V gene's germline CDR1 is MNHNY and CDR2 SVGAGI (reference sequence). This CDR3 comprises 14 residues. V lost 10 bases and J 2 bases, leaving 15 bases between the germline ends. The CDR3 coding sequence is TGTGCCATCCTAAGCACCCCCACTGGAAACACCATATATTTT. Protein product: CAILSTPTGNTIYF.

A single count supports this clone. J is TRBJ1-5 and V is TRBV24-1, with D unclear. V shed 5 bases and J shed 4 bases, with 11 bases lying between them. Germline loops: CDR1 KGHDR, CDR2 SFDVKD. The CDR3 runs 14 residues. The CDR3 region has the DNA TGTGCCACCAGTGCGACCCGAGGGAATCAGCCCCAGCATTTT. Amino acids: CATSATRGNQPQHF.

V and J are TRBV5-1 and TRBJ1-2; 7 bases agree with TRBD1. V lost 1 base, J lost 4 bases, and 4 bases stayed unmatched. There are 14 residues in the CDR3. Germline V lookup: CDR1 SGHRS, CDR2 YFSETQ. CDR3 protein: CASSLPQGVYGYTF. The CDR3 DNA reads as TGCGCCAGCAGCTTGCCGCAGGGGGTCTATGGCTACACCTTC.

The chain carries TRBV10-1 and TRBJ2-1, with D possibly being TRBD1 (6 bases). This CDR3 spans 16 amino acids. Germline CDR1 is WNHNN and CDR2 is SYGVQD (reference sequence). V lost 0 bases, J lost 6 bases, and 15 bases lay in between. DNA for the CDR3: TGCGCCAGCAGTGAGTCCCGCAGGGGCGGCTCCAATGAGCAGTTCTTC. It codes for CASSESRRGGSNEQFF.

This rearrangement joins TRBV19 to TRBJ1-1, with 7 bases matching TRBD1. The germline V gene has CDR1 LNHDA and CDR2 SQIVND (reference sequence). V lost 5 bases, J lost 6 bases, and 12 bases stayed unmatched. The CDR3 has 15 residues. CDR3 in DNA: TGTGCCAGTAGTGTAAGACAGGGCCCGGTTGCTGAAGCTTTCTTT. Protein sequence: CASSVRQGPVAEAFF.

V and J are TRBV2 and TRBJ1-6, with 8 bases that match TRBD1. Germline CDR1 and CDR2: SNHLY and FYNNEI. J lost 6 bases, V lost 7 bases, and 5 bases had no gene match. This CDR3 spans 14 amino acids. CDR3 sequence (DNA): TGTGCCAGCATACAACAGGGGGGTAATTCACCCCTCCACTTT. Its translation is CASIQQGGNSPLHF.

In its sample, this clone was seen once. This chain connects TRBV28 to TRBJ1-2, with 9 bases aligning to TRBD1. After removal of 10 bases from V and 1 base from J, the junction contained 16 bases not matched to a gene. This CDR3 comprises 17 residues. Germline V gene lookup returns CDR1 MDHEN and CDR2 SYDVKM. The chain's CDR3 is CATLVGTGSFLNYGYTF. DNA of the CDR3: TGTGCCACCCTGGTTGGGACAGGGAGTTTTCTTAACTATGGCTACACCTTC.

DNA of the CDR3: TGTGCCAGCAGCTTGGCCGGAGTCTCTGGAAACACCATATATTTT. This sequence encodes CASSLAGVSGNTIYF. The chain employs TRBV5-4 and TRBJ1-3; D ambiguous. CDR1 and CDR2 from the germline V gene are SGHNT and YYREEE (reference sequence). The length of the CDR3 is 15 residues. Trimming removed 0 bases from V and 0 bases from J, with 7 bases in between.

This chain uses TRBV12-3 or TRBV12-4 with TRBJ1-1; a possible D gene is TRBD1 (6 bases). V lost 5 bases and J lost 4, with 11 bases in between. The CDR3 is 13 amino acids. CDR3 region: CASSSRGGTEAFF. For the CDR3, the DNA is TGTGCCAGCAGTAGCAGAGGGGGCACTGAAGCTTTCTTT.

V is TRBV4-1 and J is TRBJ1-5, with D unresolved. CDR1 and CDR2 (germline): MGHRA, YSYEKL. V was shortened by 0 bases and J by 0 bases, with 9 bases between the two germline ends. The CDR3 length is 16 residues. The CDR3 DNA is TGCGCCAGCAGCCAAGATCGAAGCTATAGCAATCAGCCCCAGCATTTT. Translating it yields CASSQDRSYSNQPQHF.

V is TRBV27 and J is TRBJ2-7; D call uncertain. The ends were cut back, 2 bases at V and 5 bases at J, with 16 bases in the middle. CDR3 length: 15 amino acids. Germline V gene data show CDR1 as MNHEY and CDR2 as SMNVEV (reference sequence). For the CDR3, the DNA is TGTGCCAGCAGTTTAGTTTCCGGGTTTGGCGACGAGCAGTACTTC. Translated, it gives CASSLVSGFGDEQYF.

The gene calls are TRBV11-2 and TRBJ1-2; TRBD1 aligns across 10 bases. CDR3 length equals 14 residues. CDR1 SGHAT and CDR2 FQNNGV come from the germline V gene. After removal of 4 bases from V and 8 bases from J, the junction contained 7 bases not matched to a gene. CDR3 bases: TGTGCCAGCAGCTATCGAGACAGGGGGCTAGGCTACACCTTC. It is translated as CASSYRDRGLGYTF.

The J gene is TRBJ2-5, the V gene TRBV5-1, with 7 bases fitting TRBD1. Germline lookup yields CDR1 SGHRS and CDR2 YFSETQ. V was pared by 4 bases and J by 4 bases, with 4 bases of the junction left unmatched. The length of the CDR3 is 13 residues. The CDR3 sequence is CASSADRAETQYF. In DNA form, the CDR3 reads TGCGCCAGCAGCGCTGACAGGGCAGAGACCCAGTACTTC.